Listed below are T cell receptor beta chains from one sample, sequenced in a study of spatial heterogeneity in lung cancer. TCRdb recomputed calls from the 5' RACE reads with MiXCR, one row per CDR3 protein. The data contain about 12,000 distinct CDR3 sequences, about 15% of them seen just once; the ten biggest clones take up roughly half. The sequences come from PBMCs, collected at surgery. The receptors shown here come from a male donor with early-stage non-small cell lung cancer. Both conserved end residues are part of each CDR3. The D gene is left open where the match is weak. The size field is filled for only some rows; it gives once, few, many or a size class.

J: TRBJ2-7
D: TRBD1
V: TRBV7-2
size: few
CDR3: CASSLETGRTYEQYF
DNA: TGTGCCAGCAGCTTAGAGACAGGGCGAACCTACGAGCAGTACTTC

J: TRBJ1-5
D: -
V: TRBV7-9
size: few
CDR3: CASSGGTQNLYSNQPQHF
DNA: TGTGCCAGCAGCGGAGGGACACAGAATCTATATAGCAATCAGCCCCAGCATTTT

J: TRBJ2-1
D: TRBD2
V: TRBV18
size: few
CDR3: CASSPLSGRSNNEQFF
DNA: TGTGCCAGCTCACCATTGAGCGGGAGGTCAAACAATGAGCAGTTCTTC

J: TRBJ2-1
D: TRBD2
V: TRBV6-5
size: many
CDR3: CASSYSRAGGRYEQFF
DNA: TGTGCCAGCAGTTACTCGAGAGCGGGGGGGAGGTATGAGCAGTTCTTC

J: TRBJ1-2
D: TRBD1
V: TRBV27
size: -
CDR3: CASSRGDRGLKGYTF
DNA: TGTGCCAGCAGTCGCGGGGACAGGGGGCTAAAAGGCTACACCTTC

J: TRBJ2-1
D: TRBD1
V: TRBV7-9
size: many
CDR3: CASSPPDRSYNEQFF
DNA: TGTGCCAGCAGCCCACCGGACAGGAGCTACAATGAGCAGTTCTTC

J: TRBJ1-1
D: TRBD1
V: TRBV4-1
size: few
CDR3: CASAQGQNTEAFF
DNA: TGCGCCAGCGCACAGGGGCAGAACACTGAAGCTTTCTTT

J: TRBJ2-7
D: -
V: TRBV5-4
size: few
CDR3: CASSTRAEIYEQYF
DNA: TGTGCCAGCAGCACGAGAGCGGAGATCTACGAGCAGTACTTC

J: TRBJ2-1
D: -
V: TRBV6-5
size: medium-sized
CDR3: CASSYRRPSSYNEQFF
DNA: TGTGCCAGCAGTTACCGCAGGCCGAGCTCCTACAATGAGCAGTTCTTC

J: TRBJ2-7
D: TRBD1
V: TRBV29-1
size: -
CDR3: CSVDRNRGEQYF
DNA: TGCAGCGTTGACCGTAACAGGGGCGAGCAGTACTTC

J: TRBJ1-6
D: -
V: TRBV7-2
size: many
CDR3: CASSLGVQYNSPLHF
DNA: TGTGCCAGCAGCTTAGGAGTACAGTATAATTCACCCCTCCACTTT

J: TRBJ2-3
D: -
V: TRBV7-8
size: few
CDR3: CASSLGVGMSTDTQYF
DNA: TGTGCCAGCAGCTTAGGGGTAGGGATGAGCACAGATACGCAGTATTTT

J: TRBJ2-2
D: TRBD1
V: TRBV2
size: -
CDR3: CASDGQGGIGELFF
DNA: TGTGCCAGCGATGGACAGGGGGGAATCGGGGAGCTGTTTTTT

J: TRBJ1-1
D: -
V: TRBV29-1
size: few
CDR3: CSVPSRESTEAFF
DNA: TGCAGCGTCCCCTCCAGGGAGAGCACTGAAGCTTTCTTT

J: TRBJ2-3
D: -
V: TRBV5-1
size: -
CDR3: CASRMGDTQYF
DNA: TGCGCCAGCAGGATGGGAGATACGCAGTATTTT

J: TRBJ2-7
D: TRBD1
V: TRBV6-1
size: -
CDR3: CASSEGQGASYEQYF
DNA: TGTGCCAGCAGTGAAGGTCAGGGGGCCTCCTACGAGCAGTACTTC

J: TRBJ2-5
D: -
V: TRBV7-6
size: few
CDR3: CASSFQGSGETQYF
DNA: TGTGCCAGCAGCTTCCAGGGGTCAGGGGAGACCCAGTACTTC

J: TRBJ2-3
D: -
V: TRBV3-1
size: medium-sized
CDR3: CASSQDGLFRQYF
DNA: TGTGCCAGCAGCCAAGATGGGCTATTCAGGCAGTATTTT

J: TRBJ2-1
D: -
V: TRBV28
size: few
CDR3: CASSIGGSYNEQFF
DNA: TGTGCCAGCAGCATAGGGGGATCCTACAATGAGCAGTTCTTC

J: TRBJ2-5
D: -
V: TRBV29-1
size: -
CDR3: CSVDSEETQYF
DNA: TGCAGCGTTGATAGCGAAGAGACCCAGTACTTC

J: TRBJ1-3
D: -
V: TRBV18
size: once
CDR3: CASSPRTGTSGNTIYF
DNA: TGTGCCAGCTCACCAAGGACGGGAACATCTGGAAACACCATATATTTT

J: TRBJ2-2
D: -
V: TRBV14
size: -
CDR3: CASSQDMARGLNTGELFF
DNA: TGTGCCAGCAGCCAAGATATGGCTCGGGGTTTGAACACCGGGGAGCTGTTTTTT

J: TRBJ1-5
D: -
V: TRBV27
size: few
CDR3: CASSSRAWDQPQHF
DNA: TGTGCCAGCAGTTCCAGGGCATGGGATCAGCCCCAGCATTTT

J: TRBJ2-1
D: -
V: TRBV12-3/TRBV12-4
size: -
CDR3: CASSLSTSASYNEQFF
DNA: TGTGCCAGCAGTTTATCAACCAGCGCCTCCTACAATGAGCAGTTCTTC

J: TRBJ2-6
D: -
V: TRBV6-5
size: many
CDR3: CASSNFSPGANVLTF
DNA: TGTGCCAGCAGCAATTTTTCGCCCGGGGCCAACGTCCTGACTTTC

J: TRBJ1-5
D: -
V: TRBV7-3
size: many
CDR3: CASSSRLGQSNQPQHF
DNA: TGTGCCAGCAGCTCTCGCTTGGGACAAAGCAATCAGCCCCAGCATTTT

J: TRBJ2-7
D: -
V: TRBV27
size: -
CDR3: CASSLSRSLKYEQYF
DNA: TGTGCCAGCAGTTTAAGCAGGTCTTTAAAATACGAGCAGTACTTC

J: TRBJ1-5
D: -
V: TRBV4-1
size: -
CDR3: CASSPVEGMSNQPQHF
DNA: TGCGCCAGCAGCCCCGTGGAAGGTATGAGCAATCAGCCCCAGCATTTT

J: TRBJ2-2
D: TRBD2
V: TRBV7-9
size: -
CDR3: CASRFLAGATGELFF
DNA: TGTGCCAGCAGATTCCTAGCGGGAGCTACCGGGGAGCTGTTTTTT

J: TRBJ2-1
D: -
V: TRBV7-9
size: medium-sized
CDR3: CASSLDSSEQFF
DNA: TGTGCCAGCAGCTTAGATAGCAGTGAGCAGTTCTTC

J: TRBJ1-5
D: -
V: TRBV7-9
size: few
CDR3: CASSLGGDPGNQPQHF
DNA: TGTGCCAGCAGCCTTGGGGGGGATCCGGGCAATCAGCCCCAGCATTTT

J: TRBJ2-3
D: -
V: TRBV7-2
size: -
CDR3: CASSQTSWRTDTQYF
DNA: TGTGCCAGCAGCCAGACTAGTTGGCGCACAGATACGCAGTATTTT

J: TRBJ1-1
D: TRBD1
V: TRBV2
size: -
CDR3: CASMTGTGVPEAFF
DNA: TGTGCCAGCATGACCGGGACAGGGGTCCCTGAAGCTTTCTTT

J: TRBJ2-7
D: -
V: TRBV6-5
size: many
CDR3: CASSYRERDYEQYF
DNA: TGTGCCAGCAGTTACCGGGAAAGGGACTACGAGCAGTACTTC

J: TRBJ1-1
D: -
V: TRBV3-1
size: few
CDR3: CASSQERNTEAFF
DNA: TGTGCCAGCAGCCAAGAACGGAACACTGAAGCTTTCTTT

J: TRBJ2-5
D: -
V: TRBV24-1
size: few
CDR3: CATSDSRQDWTQYF
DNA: TGTGCCACCAGTGACTCTAGACAGGATTGGACCCAGTACTTC

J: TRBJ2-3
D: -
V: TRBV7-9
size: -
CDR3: CASSPDSADTQYF
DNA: TGTGCCAGCAGCCCGGACTCGGCAGATACGCAGTATTTT

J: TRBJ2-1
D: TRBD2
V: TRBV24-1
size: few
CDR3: CATSDLAGGPEEQFF
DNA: TGTGCCACCAGTGATTTAGCGGGAGGCCCAGAGGAGCAGTTCTTC

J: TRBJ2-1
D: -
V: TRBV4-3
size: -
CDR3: CASSQERASENEQFF
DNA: TGCGCCAGCAGCCAAGAGAGGGCTAGCGAAAATGAGCAGTTCTTC

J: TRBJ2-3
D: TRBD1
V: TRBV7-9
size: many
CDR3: CASSPSRGQGSDTQYF
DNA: TGTGCCAGCAGCCCCTCCCGGGGACAGGGGTCAGATACGCAGTATTTT

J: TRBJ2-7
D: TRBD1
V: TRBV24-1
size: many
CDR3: CATSDSGTAAYEQYF
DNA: TGTGCCACCAGTGATTCGGGGACAGCCGCCTACGAGCAGTACTTC

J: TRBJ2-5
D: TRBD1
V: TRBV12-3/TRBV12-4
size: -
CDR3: CASRARDRGRRETQYF
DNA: TGTGCCAGCAGAGCCCGGGACAGGGGGCGACGGGAGACCCAGTACTTC

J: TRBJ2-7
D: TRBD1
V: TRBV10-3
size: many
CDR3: CAISELPGTGANEQYF
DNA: TGTGCCATCAGTGAGCTCCCCGGGACAGGGGCCAACGAGCAGTACTTC

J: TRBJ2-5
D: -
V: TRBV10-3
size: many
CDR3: CAISGGETQYF
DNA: TGTGCCATCAGTGGAGGGGAGACCCAGTACTTC

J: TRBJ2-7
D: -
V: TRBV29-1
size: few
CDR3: CSVDLGTYEQYF
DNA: TGCAGCGTTGATCTGGGTACCTACGAGCAGTACTTC

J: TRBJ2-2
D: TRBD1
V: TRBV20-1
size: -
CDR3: CSATGTGNTGELFF
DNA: TGCAGTGCAACCGGGACAGGGAACACCGGGGAGCTGTTTTTT

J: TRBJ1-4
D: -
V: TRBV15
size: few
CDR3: CATSREGVGADSTNEKLFF
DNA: TGTGCCACCAGCAGAGAGGGCGTAGGAGCCGATTCAACTAATGAAAAACTGTTTTTT

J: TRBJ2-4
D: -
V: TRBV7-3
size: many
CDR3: CASSFSPGTKNIQYF
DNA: TGTGCCAGCAGCTTTTCCCCGGGAACCAAAAACATTCAGTACTTC

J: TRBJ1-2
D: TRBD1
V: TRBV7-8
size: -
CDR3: CASSLGQGGYTF
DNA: TGTGCCAGCAGCCTGGGACAGGGAGGCTACACCTTC

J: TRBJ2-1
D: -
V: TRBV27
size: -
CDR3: CASSFQLSSYNEQFF
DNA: TGTGCCAGCAGTTTTCAACTAAGCTCCTACAATGAGCAGTTCTTC

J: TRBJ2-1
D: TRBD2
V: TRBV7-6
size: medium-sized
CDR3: CASSLSGGLAGYNEQFF
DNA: TGTGCCAGCAGCTTATCTGGCGGTCTAGCGGGGTACAATGAGCAGTTCTTC

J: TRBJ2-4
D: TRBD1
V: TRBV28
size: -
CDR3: CASSLWTGNIQYF
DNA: TGTGCCAGCAGTTTGTGGACAGGAAACATTCAGTACTTC

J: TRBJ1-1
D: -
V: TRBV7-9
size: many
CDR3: CASSSQERGSEAFF
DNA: TGTGCCAGCAGCTCCCAGGAAAGGGGAAGTGAAGCTTTCTTT

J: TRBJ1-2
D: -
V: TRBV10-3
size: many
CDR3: CAISESGSENGYTF
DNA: TGTGCCATCAGTGAGTCGGGATCGGAGAATGGCTACACCTTC